The count of the clone carrying this T cell receptor (beta chain) is one. The CDR3 runs to 14 residues. In germline, CDR1 is LNHDA, CDR2 SQIVND (reference sequence). Trimming at V came to 6 bases and at J to 8 bases, leaving 6 bases not matched to a gene. The data derive from a study of memory CD8 T cells in hepatitis C reinfection. Turning to the study itself: After reinfection, two primary-infection resolvers became chronically infected. Between 55 and 20 weeks before reinfection detection, pre-reinfection samples were drawn.

Method: immunoSEQ multiplex PCR; TCRdb's copy keeps in-frame clones and lacks some. The sample lists over 45,000 clones, approximately 89% occurring once. Stated time point: pre-reinfection, 55 to 20 weeks before reinfection detection. TCR sequencing was done directly ex vivo on sorted cells, without expansion in vitro. J is TRBJ1-4 and V is TRBV19; TRBD1 matches at 10 bases. Sequenced input: naive CD8+ T cells sorted from blood. The TCR sequence derives from a man in his late teens or twenties with hepatitis C virus infection. The CDR3 DNA sequence: TGTGCCAGTAGCGCGACAGGGGGCAAGGAAAAACTGTTTTTT. The encoded protein is CASSATGGKEKLFF.